This TCR beta chain was documented in a study of cytomegalovirus exposure and HLA in healthy donors. Measured with immunoSEQ multiplex PCR; TCRdb has only the in-frame clones, and not every one. The data hold some 41,000 clones, with approximately 93% observed a single time. The CDR3 has 13 amino acids. Unmatched junction bases numbered 8, after V lost 5 bases and J lost 8 bases. The germline CDR1 and CDR2 sequences are SQVTM and ANQGSEA. While the first cohort had hundreds of subjects, the donors belonged to the separate validation cohort of about 120 subjects. This receptor was taken from a woman aged 18-29 years in good health and CMV-seronegative. Input material: PBMCs. The rearrangement uses TRBV29-1 and TRBJ2-1; 8 bases fit TRBD2. The CDR3 DNA sequence: TGCAGCGTTAAGCGGGGGAATAGAGATGAGCAGTTCTTC. Its translation is CSVKRGNRDEQFF.